The 18 T cell receptor beta chains presented below share a single source sample, sequenced in a study of blood T cells in healthy people across ages. A second PCR, run for about 6 to 11 cycles, used a sample-barcoded 5' primer plus a J-beta primer mix. TCRdb reprocessed the 5' RACE reads with MiXCR, giving one entry per CDR3 protein. Here the sample spans roughly 500,000 distinct CDR3 sequences, 24% being singletons. These data also formed part of another study, on T cells of mothers and their children.

The specimen was blood. The origin of the receptors is a boy aged 10-17 years in good health.

The chain joins TRBV5-6 to TRBJ1-2, with 8 bases fitting TRBD1. The CDR3 covers 15 residues. CDR1 is SGHDT and CDR2 is YYEEEE in the germline V gene. Trimming took 4 bases from V and 2 from J; bases not matched to a gene: 7. This CDR3 reads CASSGRQGPNYGYTF. As DNA, the CDR3 is TGTGCCAGCAGCGGTAGACAGGGGCCCAACTATGGCTACACCTTC.

This clonotype was found a few times. The CDR3 coding sequence is TGCAGTGCTAGAGTTGCAGGGGGCAGTCGGGCTTTCTTT. Translation: CSARVAGGSRAFF. The gene calls are TRBV20-1 and TRBJ1-1; TRBD1 matches at 8 bases. CDR1 and CDR2 (germline): DFQATT, SNEGSKA (reference sequence). The CDR3 contains 13 residues. Losses at the gene ends were 1 base for V and 11 bases for J; bases not matched to a gene: 9.

A few counts support this clonotype. This CDR3 is CASRNSGGAYNEQFF. DNA for the CDR3: TGTGCCAGCAGGAATAGCGGGGGGGCCTACAATGAGCAGTTCTTC. The rearrangement joins TRBV6-1 to TRBJ2-1, with 11 bases that match TRBD2. CDR1 and CDR2 from the germline V gene are MNHNS and SASEGT. V gave up 6 bases and J gave up 2 bases; unmatched junction bases: 3. The CDR3 has 15 residues.

The CDR3 is CASSSRQGTGELFF. The CDR3 DNA is TGTGCCAGCAGTTCCCGACAGGGAACCGGGGAGCTGTTTTTT. The chain couples TRBV28 to TRBJ2-2, with 7 bases aligning to TRBD1. After removal of 4 bases from V and 5 bases from J, the junction contained 4 bases not matched to a gene. The V gene's germline CDR1 is MDHEN and CDR2 SYDVKM. This CDR3 comprises 14 residues.

V gene TRBV12-3 or TRBV12-4 combines with J gene TRBJ1-5, with a tentative D call TRBD1 (5 bases). The V gene lost 1 base and the J gene lost 1 base, with 11 bases spanning the gap. This CDR3 contains 16 residues. The CDR3 here is CASSLGKGASNQPQHF. The CDR3 DNA reads as TGTGCCAGCAGTTTAGGGAAAGGGGCGAGCAATCAGCCCCAGCATTTT.

The genes are TRBV6-2 or TRBV6-3 and TRBJ1-2; D is possibly TRBD1 (5 bases). V was clipped by 8 bases and J by 4 bases, with 8 bases between them. CDR3 length: 11 residues. The V gene's germline CDR1 is MNHEY and CDR2 SVGEGT. This CDR3 is CASGDFYGYTF. CDR3 nucleotide sequence: TGTGCCAGCGGGGACTTCTATGGCTACACCTTC.

This sequence joins TRBV2 and TRBJ1-2, with TRBD1 identical over 7 bases. Germline CDR1 and CDR2: SNHLY and FYNNEI. The junction had 12 bases not matched to a gene; V was cut back by 11 bases and J by 0 bases. This CDR3 contains 15 residues. The DNA of the CDR3 is TGTGCCTTTTTAGAGACAGGGATAGCTAACTATGGCTACACCTTC. Its translation is CAFLETGIANYGYTF.

This clonotype was detected a few times. J is TRBJ2-1 and V is TRBV3-1; D not resolved. The V end lost 0 bases, the J end lost 3 bases, and 3 bases lay between the germline ends. CDR1 is LGHDT, CDR2 YNNKEL, per germline (reference sequence). CDR3 length: 13 amino acids. CDR3 coding DNA: TGTGCCAGCAGCCAAGACCGCTACAATGAGCAGTTCTTC. Amino acid sequence: CASSQDRYNEQFF.

This clonotype has a handful of counts. V gene TRBV20-1 combines with J gene TRBJ2-7, with 8 bases identical to TRBD2. The ends lost 2 bases at V and 5 bases at J; junction bases unmatched: 8. The germline V gene has CDR1 DFQATT and CDR2 SNEGSKA (reference sequence). The CDR3 consists of 14 residues. As DNA, the CDR3 is TGCAGTGCTAGAAACCCGGGAGGGCCAGACGAGCAGTACTTC. Translating gives CSARNPGGPDEQYF.

This clonotype occurred a few times. A read error may produce the germline difference seen at one junction end. The chain has TRBV7-2 and TRBJ2-3; 10 bases fit TRBD2. The CDR3 loop spans 18 amino acids. Germline V gene lookup returns CDR1 SGHTA and CDR2 FQGNSA. Written as DNA, the CDR3 is TGTGCCAGCAGCTTAGGGTCGCTAGCGGGAGCGAGGCGAGAGACCCAGTACTTT. It encodes CASSLGSLAGARRETQYF.

This clonotype was seen a handful of times. The gene calls are TRBV4-2 and TRBJ2-7; 11 bases are shared with TRBD2. Germline CDR1 reads LGHNA; CDR2 reads YNFKEQ. Germline trimming cut 0 bases from V and 2 bases from J; bases unmatched to any gene: 6. The CDR3 has 17 amino acids. The CDR3 here is CASSQEISGRATYEQYF. The CDR3 DNA follows: TGTGCCAGCAGCCAAGAAATTAGCGGGAGGGCCACCTACGAGCAGTACTTC.

This clonotype was recorded a few times. This rearrangement joins TRBV10-3 to TRBJ2-6; D could derive from TRBD1 or TRBD2 (5 bases each). CDR1 is ENHRY, CDR2 SYGVKD, per germline. The germline V and J ends were trimmed by 8 bases and 0 bases, with 14 bases remaining between them. This CDR3 has 16 amino acids. This chain's CDR3 is CAIGEPGHSGANVLTF. The DNA of the CDR3 is TGTGCCATCGGGGAGCCCGGACACTCTGGGGCCAACGTCCTGACTTTC.

This clonotype was seen only a few times. The junction and the germline gene differ at one end; a read error may be behind it. V is TRBV7-8 and J is TRBJ2-7; no clear D. There are 15 residues in the CDR3. CDR1 and CDR2 from the germline V gene are SGHVS and FQNEAQ. In DNA form, the CDR3 reads TGTGCCAGCAGCCCACGACTGGCTGCGTCCTCCGAGCAGTACTTC. Translating it yields CASSPRLAASSEQYF.

The chain employs TRBV11-1 and TRBJ2-6; tentative D call: TRBD1 (6 bases). V was cut by 5 bases and J by 0 bases, with 26 bases left in between. CDR1 SGHAT and CDR2 FQDESV come from the germline V gene (reference sequence). The length of the CDR3 is 21 residues. The CDR3 here is CASSPGDLRTAITSGANVLTF. Here the CDR3 DNA reads TGTGCCAGCAGCCCAGGGGACCTAAGGACAGCGATCACCTCTGGGGCCAACGTCCTGACTTTC.

V is TRBV3-1 and J is TRBJ1-4; no definite D call. The CDR3 runs 15 residues. The germline CDR1 and CDR2 sequences are LGHDT and YNNKEL (reference sequence). Between the trimmed V and J ends, which lost 2 bases and 6 bases, there was a span of 13 bases. This CDR3 is CASSQPTGYDEKLFF. The CDR3 coding sequence is TGTGCCAGCAGCCAACCCACGGGGTATGATGAAAAACTGTTTTTT.

This clonotype has more than one count but fewer than ten. V is TRBV15 and J is TRBJ2-2; the D gene could be TRBD1 or TRBD2 (5 bases each). CDR1 and CDR2 from the germline V gene are LNHNV and YYDKDF (reference sequence). V was shortened by 5 bases and J by 5 bases, with 15 bases between the two germline ends. The CDR3 loop spans 15 amino acids. The CDR3 nucleotides read TGTGCCACCAGCCGGGACCGGCAAGGGACCGGGGAGCTGTTTTTT. Its translation: CATSRDRQGTGELFF.

This clonotype was counted at least ten times. The CDR3 spells CAIGWGDQETQYF. CDR3 DNA: TGTGCCATCGGGTGGGGGGACCAAGAGACCCAGTACTTC. The rearrangement joins TRBV10-3 to TRBJ2-5; possibly TRBD2 for D (6 bases). Germline V CDR1 and CDR2: ENHRY, SYGVKD. The length of the CDR3 is 13 residues. V was clipped by 8 bases and J by 0 bases, with 10 bases between them.

This clonotype was counted at least ten times. The gene calls are TRBV7-8 and TRBJ1-1; no clear D. The CDR3 has 15 amino acids. Germline V lookup: CDR1 SGHVS, CDR2 FQNEAQ. Trimming left V 6 bases short and J 2 bases short, with 16 bases between. CDR3 nucleotide sequence: TGTGCCAGCAGATTTCGAGGTCGGGGTAACACTGAAGCTTTCTTT. This translates into CASRFRGRGNTEAFF.